The 5 T cell receptor beta chains presented below share a single source sample, sequenced in a study of cytomegalovirus exposure and HLA in healthy donors. PCR was performed using 60 Vbeta and 13 Jbeta primers. Data came from immunoSEQ multiplex PCR; TCRdb stores just in-frame clones and leaves some out. The data hold 130,000 to 150,000 clones, with about 78% observed a single time. The sequencing input was PBMCs. The receptor set was obtained from a male donor in good health and CMV-seronegative.

The chain has TRBV15 and TRBJ1-2, with TRBD1 identical over 8 bases. This CDR3 contains 14 residues. Germline lookup yields CDR1 LNHNV and CDR2 YYDKDF (reference sequence). V shed 8 bases, J shed 5 bases, and the junction held 10 bases outside the gene matches. CDR3 sequence (DNA): TGTGCCACCCGAACGACAGGACAGGGTTATGGCTACACCTTC. Its protein is CATRTTGQGYGYTF.

Of note for this clone: One junction end disagrees with the germline gene, perhaps due to a read error. This chain links TRBV7-9 with TRBJ1-2; D is undetermined. The germline V gene has CDR1 SEHNR and CDR2 FQNEAQ (reference sequence). The CDR3 sequence is 13 residues long. The CDR3 loop is CAGEGGFDYGYPF. The CDR3 DNA is TGTGCCGGCGAGGGTGGTTTTGACTATGGCTACCCCTTC.

This rearrangement joins TRBV4-1 to TRBJ2-1, with D possibly TRBD2 on 6 matching bases. V dropped 5 bases and J dropped 5 bases, with 19 bases sitting between them. The CDR3 runs to 16 residues. Germline V gives CDR1 MGHRA, CDR2 YSYEKL. CDR3 coding DNA: TGCGCCAGCAGCGGATATAGCGGCACGGACGACAATGAGCAGTTCTTC. This sequence encodes CASSGYSGTDDNEQFF.

The gene calls are TRBV4-3 and TRBJ1-2; D remains unclear. V lost 1 base to trimming and J lost 4 bases, with 16 bases between them. Looked up from germline, CDR1 is LGHNA and CDR2 is YSLEER. This CDR3 has 16 amino acids. The CDR3 reads CASSQAQWAGAYGYTF. Written as DNA, the CDR3 is TGCGCCAGCAGCCAAGCCCAATGGGCGGGAGCCTATGGCTACACCTTC.

The chain links TRBV7-9 to TRBJ1-1; D remains unclear. V was pared by 6 bases and J by 5 bases, with 16 bases between. The CDR3 is 14 amino acids. CDR1 is SEHNR, CDR2 FQNEAQ, per germline (reference sequence). CDR3 region: CASSLGQTATEAFF. The CDR3 bases are TGTGCCAGCAGTCTAGGCCAGACGGCGACTGAAGCTTTCTTT.